These 7 T cell receptor beta chains originate from one sample sequenced in a study of memory CD4+ T cells and cytomegalovirus serostatus. Profiling relied on immunoSEQ multiplex PCR, and the TCRdb table lists in-frame clones only, not all of them. The table shows 48,000 or so clones, with around four fifths occurring only once. The sort gate was single viable CD3+CD4+CD8-CD45RO+ cells for memory CD4+ T cells. Sequencing used memory CD4+ T cells from blood. These receptors originate from an adult in good health and CMV-seronegative.

This chain joins TRBV5-4 and TRBJ2-7; possibly TRBD2 for D (5 bases). The CDR3 totals 16 residues. V was clipped by 0 bases and J by 5 bases, with 18 bases between them. The germline gives CDR1 SGHNT, CDR2 YYREEE (reference sequence). The CDR3 here is CASSLGIVRRLNEQYF. CDR3 nucleotides: TGTGCCAGCAGCTTGGGGATAGTTAGGAGGCTCAACGAGCAGTACTTC.

The V call is TRBV18, the J call TRBJ2-5; possible D gene TRBD1, 6 bases. V was clipped by 8 bases and J by 5 bases, with 18 bases between them. CDR3 size: 14 residues. Looked up from germline, CDR1 is KGHSH and CDR2 is LQKENI. CDR3 DNA: TGTGCCAGCCTTGACTTCCTAGGGGGTGAGACCCAGTACTTC. It specifies CASLDFLGGETQYF.

This sequence joins TRBV7-2 and TRBJ2-3; D is possibly TRBD2 (6 bases). The CDR3 runs 15 residues. Germline V gene data show CDR1 as SGHTA and CDR2 as FQGNSA. The V and J ends lost 5 bases and 0 bases respectively, with 12 bases between them. The CDR3 DNA reads as TGTGCCAGCAGCAAGGACTACCAAAGCACAGATACGCAGTATTTT. It yields the protein CASSKDYQSTDTQYF.

V is TRBV7-2 and J is TRBJ2-3; D may match TRBD1 or TRBD2 (5 bases each). Germline CDR1 is SGHTA and CDR2 is FQGNSA. The CDR3 length is 15 residues. V shed 5 bases and J shed 1 base, with 13 bases lying between them. The DNA for the CDR3 is TGTGCCAGCAGCGACCGGGACGGTCGCACAGATACGCAGTATTTT. It translates to CASSDRDGRTDTQYF. The full variable domain, its missing parts supplied by reference TRBV7-2 and TRBJ2-3, is GAGVSQSPSNKVTEKGKDVELRCDPISGHTALYWYRQSLGQGLEFLIYFQGNSAPDKSGLPSDRFSAERTGGSVSTLTIQRTQQEDSAVYLCASSDRDGRTDTQYFGPGTRLTVL.

The rearrangement links TRBV9 to TRBJ2-5, with 8 bases lining up with TRBD1. This CDR3 region has 15 residues. Germline trimming cut 3 bases from V and 5 bases from J; bases unmatched to any gene: 9. Germline lookup yields CDR1 SGDLS and CDR2 YYNGEE. CDR3 residues: CASSDDRGRGETQYF. In DNA form, the CDR3 reads TGTGCCAGCAGCGACGACAGGGGAAGGGGGGAGACCCAGTACTTC.

V and J are TRBV6-1 and TRBJ1-2; 8 bases are a match to TRBD1. Germline loops: CDR1 MNHNS, CDR2 SASEGT. The trim removed 4 bases at V and 7 bases at J, leaving 8 bases unmatched. This CDR3 contains 14 residues. DNA of the CDR3: TGTGCCAGCAGTGTATCTTTAGACAGGGGTGGCTACACCTTC. Its protein product is CASSVSLDRGGYTF.

J is TRBJ2-3 and V is TRBV5-1; perhaps TRBD1 as D (6 bases). The V and J ends lost 4 bases and 6 bases respectively, with 15 bases between them. Germline V lookup: CDR1 SGHRS, CDR2 YFSETQ. CDR3 length equals 14 residues. In DNA, the CDR3 is TGCGCCAGCAGCCAAGGGGGACCAAGGGATACGCAGTATTTT. Its protein product is CASSQGGPRDTQYF. Full variable domain (rest looked up from reference TRBV5-1 and TRBJ2-3): KAGVTQTPRYLIKTRGQQVTLSCSPISGHRSVSWYQQTPGQGLQFLFEYFSETQRNKGNFPGRFSGRQFSNSRSEMNVSTLELGDSALYLCASSQGGPRDTQYFGPGTRLTVL.